The rows below give T cell receptor beta chains drawn from one sample of a study of T cell responses to AZD1222 COVID-19 vaccine. Profiling relied on immunoSEQ multiplex PCR, and the TCRdb table lists in-frame clones only, not all of them. Of some 80,000 clones listed, more than 60% were seen once; the top ten hold 27%. This sample comprised peripheral blood, obtained 28 days after the second dose of the MenACWY control vaccine. These receptors were obtained from an adult who received the MenACWY meningococcal vaccine as a control. The CDR3 runs from the conserved cysteine through the conserved F or W. D genes are given only for firm matches. Clone size is not always given. Where it is, it says once, few, many or a class for expanded clones.

D gene,clone size,J gene,V gene,CDR3 protein,CDR3 DNA
-,-,TRBJ2-2,TRBV19,CASISNEGTGELFF,TGTGCCAGTATCTCCAATGAGGGCACCGGGGAGCTGTTTTTT
-,-,TRBJ1-2,TRBV3-1/TRBV3-2,CASSPTKNTNYGYTF,TGTGCCAGCAGCCCAACGAAGAATACTAACTATGGCTACACCTTC
TRBD1,-,TRBJ1-5,TRBV4-2,CASSQVTGDTGQPQHF,TGTGCCAGCAGCCAAGTGACAGGGGATACGGGTCAGCCCCAGCATTTT
-,-,TRBJ1-5,TRBV2,CASPGPGPTSDQPQHF,TGTGCCAGCCCCGGACCGGGACCCACCTCGGATCAGCCCCAGCATTTT
-,-,TRBJ2-6,TRBV5-1,CASSSMGRTSGANVLTF,TGCGCCAGCAGCTCCATGGGGCGCACTTCTGGGGCCAACGTCCTGACTTTC
-,-,TRBJ1-5,TRBV28,CASRSRGGQPQHF,TGTGCCAGCAGATCTAGAGGAGGTCAGCCCCAGCATTTT
-,-,TRBJ1-4,TRBV6-5,CASKASETNEKLFF,TGTGCCAGTAAGGCCTCGGAGACTAATGAAAAACTGTTTTTT
TRBD1,-,TRBJ1-6,TRBV5-6,CASSRDRVLGPLHF,TGTGCCAGCAGCCGGGACAGGGTCTTAGGGCCCCTCCACTTT
TRBD1,few,TRBJ2-1,TRBV2,CASSEGQGGEQFF,TGTGCCAGCAGCGAGGGACAGGGCGGTGAGCAGTTCTTC
TRBD1,-,TRBJ1-3,TRBV5-4,CASSYDRGPGNTIYF,TGTGCCAGCAGCTACGACAGGGGGCCTGGAAACACCATATATTTT